This T cell receptor (beta chain) was identified during a study of memory CD4+ T cells and cytomegalovirus serostatus. General observations from the study: CMV serostatus prediction reached median AUC 0.95, or 0.91 with US-trained model.

A word on this clone: Its target is unknown.

Single viable CD3+CD4+CD8-CD45RO+ cells were sorted as the memory CD4+ T cells. Serostatus was set by detecting CMV pp150, pp28, p38, p52 IgG. This CDR3 has 17 residues. V was clipped by 3 bases and J by 2 bases; unmatched bases: 7. Germline lookup yields CDR1 MGHRA and CDR2 YSYEKL. Profiled with immunoSEQ multiplex PCR; TCRdb holds only in-frame clones, not every one. The repertoire includes some 44,000 clones, more than 60% of them detected once, and approximately 0.54% sits in the top ten. V and J are TRBV4-1 and TRBJ2-6, with 7 nucleotides matching TRBD1. The TCR comes from an adult in good health and CMV-seronegative. Source material: memory CD4+ T cells from blood. CDR3: CASSQESQGAGANVLTF. The CDR3 DNA is TGCGCCAGCAGCCAGGAATCTCAGGGGGCTGGGGCCAACGTCCTGACTTTC.